The 14 T cell receptor beta chains given below trace back to one sample, sequenced in a study of blood T cell repertoires in COVID-19. TCRdb keeps only in-frame clones here, not all; method: immunoSEQ multiplex PCR. The sample includes about 210,000 clones, under 85% of them seen just once. Sequencing was performed on peripheral blood. The receptors originated from a woman of 80 years or more with COVID-19, enrolled during active disease.

This clone was seen many times. The CDR3 sequence: CATTGGTEAFF. For the CDR3, the DNA is TGTGCCACAACAGGGGGCACTGAAGCTTTCTTT. The V call is TRBV10-3, the J call TRBJ1-1, with 8 bases that match TRBD1. V lost 10 bases and J lost 4; bases outside the gene matches: 2. The CDR3 length is 11 residues. Germline lookup yields CDR1 ENHRY and CDR2 SYGVKD.

CDR3 in DNA: TGTGCCAGCAGCCCAGGCCCGACAGGGGAGGGGACCCAGTACTTC. Encoded protein: CASSPGPTGEGTQYF. The V call is TRBV7-2, the J call TRBJ2-5; D may be TRBD1 (8 bases). The ends were cut back, 5 bases at V and 7 bases at J, with 20 bases in the middle. The CDR3 loop spans 15 amino acids. The germline V gene encodes CDR1 SGHTA and CDR2 FQGNSA.

The chain uses TRBV4-1 and TRBJ1-2; no clear D. The germline gives CDR1 MGHRA, CDR2 YSYEKL. The germline V and J ends were trimmed by 4 bases and 5 bases, with 14 bases remaining between them. This CDR3 is built from 14 residues. The CDR3 region is CASSPGVIRYGYTF. The CDR3 nucleotides are TGCGCCAGCAGCCCCGGGGTTATTAGGTATGGCTACACCTTC.

The chain links TRBV6-5 to TRBJ2-2, with D hard to call. The V and J ends lost 6 bases and 5 bases respectively, with 10 bases between them. This CDR3 spans 13 amino acids. Germline V gene lookup returns CDR1 MNHEY and CDR2 SVGAGI. CDR3 bases: TGTGCCAGCAGAGCCCCCGGTACCGGGGAGCTGTTTTTT. Translating it yields CASRAPGTGELFF.

The chain couples TRBV27 to TRBJ2-5; D might be TRBD1 (6 bases). Germline V CDR1 and CDR2: MNHEY, SMNVEV (reference sequence). This CDR3 spans 14 amino acids. The V gene lost 0 bases and the J gene lost 5 bases, with 10 bases spanning the gap. The CDR3, as DNA: TGTGCCAGCAGTTTATCTCGTCAGGGGGAGACCCAGTACTTC. This sequence encodes CASSLSRQGETQYF.

This chain links TRBV5-1 with TRBJ2-3, with 9 positions matching TRBD2. J gave up 2 bases and V 0 bases, and 4 bases lay outside the gene matches. The germline gives CDR1 SGHRS, CDR2 YFSETQ. This CDR3 region has 16 residues. CDR3 protein: CASSLGGGRATDTQYF. CDR3 bases: TGCGCCAGCAGCTTGGGGGGCGGGAGGGCCACAGATACGCAGTATTTT.

The chain has TRBV9 and TRBJ1-6, with D uncertain. This CDR3 has 14 residues. With 0 bases removed from V and 10 bases from J, the gap between germline ends came to 11 bases. Germline CDR1 reads SGDLS; CDR2 reads YYNGEE. The CDR3 is CASSVVDRGSPLHF. The CDR3 coding sequence is TGTGCCAGCAGCGTAGTGGACCGGGGATCACCCCTCCACTTT. Together with reference TRBV9 and TRBJ1-6, the CDR3 gives the full variable domain: DSGVTQTPKHLITATGQRVTLRCSPRSGDLSVYWYQQSLDQGLQFLIQYYNGEERAKGNILERFSAQQFPDLHSELNLSSLELGDSALYFCASSVVDRGSPLHFGNGTRLTVT.

This chain uses TRBV24-1 with TRBJ2-3; 11 bases match TRBD2. With 1 base clipped from V and 2 bases from J, the junction kept 13 bases outside the gene matches. Looked up from germline, CDR1 is KGHDR and CDR2 is SFDVKD. The CDR3 has 20 amino acids. The CDR3 coding sequence is TGTGCCACCAGTGATTTTCGGGTCGGACTAGCGGGCCTAAACACAGATACGCAGTATTTT. This encodes CATSDFRVGLAGLNTDTQYF.

The J gene is TRBJ2-5, the V gene TRBV29-1; TRBD1 matches at 8 bases. The trim removed 4 bases at V and 4 bases at J, leaving 8 bases unmatched. CDR1 is SQVTM, CDR2 ANQGSEA, per germline. There are 14 residues in the CDR3. As DNA, the CDR3 is TGCAGCGTTGGGTCGGCAGGGACAGGAGAGACCCAGTACTTC. Protein product: CSVGSAGTGETQYF. The variable domain in full, with the rest retrieved from reference TRBV29-1 and TRBJ2-5, is SAVISQKPSRDICQRGTSLTIQCQVDSQVTMMFWYRQQPGQSLTLIATANQGSEATYESGFVIDKFPISRPNLTFSTLTVSNMSPEDSSIYLCSVGSAGTGETQYFGPGTRLLVL.

The genes are TRBV5-1 and TRBJ1-6; D remains ambiguous. Germline CDR1 and CDR2: SGHRS and YFSETQ. V gave up 0 bases and J gave up 10 bases, with 11 bases separating them. The CDR3 totals 14 residues. As DNA, the CDR3 is TGCGCCAGCAGCTTGGCGGAGAGGGCATCACCCCTCCACTTT. Translation: CASSLAERASPLHF.

The V gene is TRBV6-5, the J gene TRBJ1-5; D unresolved. CDR1 and CDR2 (germline): MNHEY, SVGAGI. This CDR3 has 15 amino acids. Trimming took 5 bases from V and 3 from J, leaving 14 bases between them. CDR3 region: CASSRDTQYNQPQHF. In DNA form, the CDR3 reads TGTGCCAGCAGTAGAGACACACAATACAATCAGCCCCAGCATTTT.

This clone was detected once. The chain recombines TRBV7-2 with TRBJ2-7, with D perhaps TRBD1 (6 bases). With 6 bases removed from V and 2 bases from J, the gap between germline ends came to 11 bases. The germline CDR1 and CDR2 sequences are SGHTA and FQGNSA. The CDR3 runs to 13 residues. The CDR3 is CASRRAGAYEQYF. In DNA, the CDR3 is TGTGCCAGCAGAAGGGCAGGGGCCTACGAGCAGTACTTC.

This CDR3 reads CASSVMAGGAGGYTF. DNA of the CDR3: TGTGCCAGCAGCGTAATGGCAGGGGGCGCGGGGGGCTACACCTTC. V is TRBV9 and J is TRBJ1-2; 8 nucleotides agree with TRBD1. The V segment lost 1 base and the J segment 8 bases; nucleotides outside the gene matches: 10. This CDR3 contains 15 residues. The V gene's germline CDR1 is SGDLS and CDR2 YYNGEE.

V gene TRBV6-1 combines with J gene TRBJ2-5; 8 bases line up with TRBD1. Germline loops: CDR1 MNHNS, CDR2 SASEGT. Trimming at V came to 3 bases and at J to 5 bases, leaving 2 bases not matched to a gene. There are 13 residues in the CDR3. The CDR3 reads CASSEDRDETQYF. The CDR3 region has the DNA TGTGCCAGCAGTGAGGACAGGGACGAGACCCAGTACTTC.